This passage covers 22 T cell receptor beta chains from one sample sequenced in a study of tissue T cells after allogeneic stem cell transplantation. Time point meaning: mouse harvest day 14 after allogeneic transplant. Each mouse received 10^7 T-cell-depleted marrow cells plus 10^6 splenic CD5+ T cells by tail vein. Clones were sequenced by immunoSEQ multiplex PCR, and TCRdb holds only the in-frame ones, with some missing. Among roughly 4,200 clones listed, about half were seen once. The specimen was lymph node tissue. These receptors came from a female BALB/c mouse given C57BL/6 T cells with graft-versus-host disease after an allogeneic hematopoietic cell transplant.

By share, this clone counts as medium-sized. All gene names here are mouse names. The read falls 1 residue short of the CDR3 end, and the missing part is taken from the germline J gene. V usage is TRBV5 and J usage is TRBJ2-7; 9 bases are shared with TRBD2. The junction had 7 bases not matched to a gene; V was cut back by 4 bases and J by 3 bases. The CDR3 has 15 amino acids. Germline lookup yields CDR1 LGHNA and CDR2 YNLKQL (reference sequence). The part of the CDR3 DNA that was read is TGTGCCAGCAGCCCCCACGGACTGGGGCTCTATGAACAGTAC. It specifies CASSPHGLGLYEQY. Given in full, the CDR3 is CASSPHGLGLYEQYF.

This clone is classed as medium-sized. Gene names and germline match the mouse. The CDR3 is cut off 1 residue early in the read; its end comes from the germline J gene. Other nucleotide sequences in the sample specify the same CDR3. The chain recombines TRBV13-2 with TRBJ2-7, with 7 bases lining up with TRBD1. With 1 base clipped from V and 7 bases from J, the junction kept 5 bases outside the gene matches. This CDR3 is built from 13 residues. Germline CDR1 and CDR2: NNHNN and SYGAGS (reference sequence). The CDR3 DNA, read in part, is TGTGCCAGCGGTGATAAACAGGGGTGGGAACAGTAC. It codes for CASGDKQGWEQY. The CDR3 reads in full as CASGDKQGWEQYF.

A remark on this clone: Germline and genes here are mouse. The CDR3 DNA, read in part, is TGTGCCAGCAGTCTTGCAGGGGGGAACTCCGACTACACC. This translates into CASSLAGGNSDYT. Given in full, the CDR3 is CASSLAGGNSDYTF. J is TRBJ1-2 and V is TRBV26; 7 bases map to TRBD1. The read finishes 1 residue shy of the CDR3 end, and the germline J gene is used to complete it. With V trimmed by 3 bases and J by 2 bases, 3 bases remained unmatched. Germline values: CDR1 KGHPV, CDR2 FQNQEV (reference sequence). The CDR3 is 14 residues long.

This clone ranks as large. Gene and germline names: mouse. Read sequence stops 1 residue before the CDR3 end, and the germline J gene provides the missing end. The chain has TRBV1 and TRBJ2-7; TRBD2 aligns across 9 bases. Trimming cost V 1 base and J 7 bases; bases outside gene matches: 2. Germline V lookup: CDR1 NSQYPW, CDR2 LRSPGD (reference sequence). This CDR3 has 13 residues. CDR3 sequence reads: CTCSAAWGGEQYF. The part of the CDR3 DNA that was read is TGCACCTGCAGTGCAGCCTGGGGGGGGGAACAGTAC.

By frequency in the sample, this clone is medium-sized. Any gene name here is a mouse gene name. The sequenced fragment ends 1 residue before the CDR3 boundary, so the rest is inferred from the germline J gene. This chain joins TRBV2 and TRBJ2-1; TRBD1 is a possible D gene (5 bases). Looked up from germline, CDR1 is LGHNA and CDR2 is YSYQKL. The V end was cut by 4 bases, the J end by 7 bases, with 11 bases between. This CDR3 region has 13 residues. CDR3 loop: CASSPQGGAEQFF. CDR3 DNA, as far as it was read: TGTGCCAGCAGCCCCCAGGGAGGGGCTGAGCAGTTC.

This clone is large in the sample. Gene names are mouse gene names. Sequencing ends 1 residue short of the CDR3 end; the germline J gene provides the rest. The rearrangement links TRBV4 to TRBJ2-4, with TRBD2 identical over 13 bases. Germline V gene lookup returns CDR1 LGHDT and CDR2 YNNKQL (reference sequence). J was trimmed by 0 bases and V by 4 bases; bases with no gene match: 1. The CDR3 is made up of 16 amino acids. CDR3 sequence: CASSLGLGGSQNTLYF. The CDR3 bases that were read are TGTGCCAGCAGCTTGGGACTGGGGGGGAGTCAAAACACCTTGTAC. Full variable domain (missing parts from reference TRBV4 and TRBJ2-4): ETAVFQTPNYHVTQVGNEVSFNCKQTLGHDTMYWYKQDSKKLLKIMFSYNNKQLIVNETVPRRFSPQSSDKAHLNLRIKSVEPEDSAVYLCASSLGLGGSQNTLYFGAGTRLSVL.

Regarding this clone: Gene names refer to mouse genes. The CDR3 DNA, read in part, is TGTGCCAGCAGTGATGCCCACAGGGGGGACACCCAGTAC. Translated, it gives CASSDAHRGDTQY. The complete CDR3 sequence is CASSDAHRGDTQYF. The V call is TRBV13-1, the J call TRBJ2-5, with TRBD1 identical over 8 bases. Sequencing ends 1 residue short of the CDR3 end; the germline J gene provides the rest. Per germline, CDR1 NSHNY and CDR2 SYGAGN. V shed 0 bases and J 6 bases; nucleotides not matched to a gene: 3. The CDR3 contains 14 residues.

To note about this clone: Gene names are mouse gene names. The read terminates 1 residue ahead of where the CDR3 ends, so the germline J gene completes it. The chain has TRBV16 and TRBJ2-3; no reliable D call. The ends were cut back, 2 bases at V and 1 base at J, with 4 bases in the middle. The CDR3 is 13 amino acids. CDR1 is SGHSA and CDR2 is FRNQAP in the germline V gene. CDR3 DNA (partial): TGTGCAAGCAGCTTAACGGGTGCAGAAACGCTGTAT. It translates to CASSLTGAETLY. The whole CDR3 sequence is CASSLTGAETLYF. Based on the CDR3 plus reference TRBV16 and TRBJ2-3, the full variable domain is NAGVIQTPRHKVTGKGQEATLWCEPISGHSAVFWYRQTIVQGLEFLTYFRNQAPIDDSGMPKERFSAQMPNQSHSTLKIQSTQPQDSAVYLCASSLTGAETLYFGSGTRLTVL.

This clone was recorded a few times. Gene names denote mouse genes. With the read ending 1 residue before the CDR3 end, the germline J gene is used to fill in that end. V and J are TRBV16 and TRBJ2-7, with D possibly matching TRBD1 (6 bases). CDR1 is SGHSA and CDR2 is FRNQAP in the germline V gene. The CDR3 extends over 14 amino acids. The ends were cut back, 0 bases at V and 4 bases at J, with 10 bases in the middle. The CDR3 sequence: CASSLDGDTYEQYF. The CDR3 bases that were read are TGTGCAAGCAGCTTAGATGGGGACACTTATGAACAGTAC.

This clone was seen only a few times. Mouse gene names and germline throughout. The CDR3 end is not reached by the read, which stops 1 residue before it; the germline J gene fills it in. The chain employs TRBV4 and TRBJ1-1; no clear D gene. The CDR3 length is 13 residues. CDR1 LGHDT and CDR2 YNNKQL come from the germline V gene (reference sequence). V dropped 4 bases and J dropped 0 bases, with 6 bases sitting between them. CDR3 sequence: CASSFQANTEVFF. Partial CDR3 DNA: TGTGCCAGCAGCTTTCAAGCAAACACAGAAGTCTTC.

Comment on this clone: Gene names denote mouse genes. The read ends 1 residue before the CDR3 terminus; that terminus is restored from the germline J gene. The genes are TRBV20 and TRBJ2-7; D is possibly TRBD2 (7 bases). The V gene lost 0 bases and the J gene lost 0 bases, with 9 bases spanning the gap. The germline CDR1 and CDR2 sequences are GFQATS and STVNSAI. This CDR3 has 14 amino acids. CDR3 sequence reads: CGAREGGGSYEQYF. The part of the CDR3 DNA that was read is TGTGGTGCTAGGGAAGGGGGGGGCTCCTATGAACAGTAC.

This clone showed up just a few times. The gene names here belong to mouse. The read stops 1 residue short of the end of the CDR3; the missing end is completed from the germline J gene. The V and J genes are TRBV1 and TRBJ1-3; D is uncertain. The germline V gene encodes CDR1 NSQYPW and CDR2 LRSPGD (reference sequence). The V gene lost 5 bases and the J gene lost 0 bases, with 2 bases spanning the gap. The CDR3 is made up of 12 amino acids. The sequenced part of the CDR3 DNA is TGCACCTGCAGTCATTCTGGAAATACGCTCTAT. Its translation: CTCSHSGNTLY. The full CDR3 reads CTCSHSGNTLYF.

For this clone: Mouse names are used for the genes. The read gets to within 1 residue of the CDR3 end, and the germline J gene fills in the rest. The rearrangement joins TRBV15 to TRBJ2-2, with no clear D. The germline CDR1 and CDR2 sequences are SGHND and FRSKSL. The CDR3 has 14 residues. V was shortened by 1 base and J by 2 bases, with 5 bases between the two germline ends. This CDR3 is CASSLDSNTGQLYF. The sequenced part of the CDR3 DNA is TGTGCCAGCAGTTTAGACAGCAACACCGGGCAGCTCTAC.

In the case of this clone: All gene names here are mouse names. The read terminates 1 residue before the CDR3 end, so the remaining end is supplied by the germline J gene. This chain connects TRBV26 to TRBJ2-7; the match to TRBD1 covers 10 bases. The length of the CDR3 is 14 residues. Germline-derived CDR1 and CDR2 are KGHPV and FQNQEV (reference sequence). V was clipped by 6 bases and J by 3 bases; unmatched bases: 5. Here the CDR3 reads CASSPGTGVYEQYF. The sequenced CDR3 bases are TGTGCCAGCAGCCCCGGGACAGGGGTCTATGAACAGTAC.

Turning to this clone: Mouse gene names and germline throughout. The read ends 1 residue shy of where the CDR3 ends; the end is completed using the germline J gene. The gene calls are TRBV26 and TRBJ1-3, with unresolved D. The CDR3 runs 14 residues. Germline V gene data show CDR1 as KGHPV and CDR2 as FQNQEV (reference sequence). V lost 4 bases and J 0 bases, leaving 7 bases between the germline ends. The chain's CDR3 is CASSRGNSGNTLYF. Partial CDR3 DNA: TGTGCCAGCAGTCGCGGGAATTCTGGAAATACGCTCTAT.

This clone was seen more than once but under ten times. Gene names are the mouse ones. The read is 1 residue too short to cover the CDR3 end, so that end is filled in from the germline J gene. The chain joins TRBV29 to TRBJ2-7, with TRBD1 identical over 11 bases. The CDR3 extends over 13 amino acids. CDR1 is MSHET and CDR2 is SYDVDS in the germline V gene. Losses at the gene ends were 4 bases for V and 6 bases for J; bases not matched to a gene: 2. The covered CDR3 bases are TGTGCTAGCAGTTCGGACAGGGGGCTTGAACAGTAC. It is translated as CASSSDRGLEQY. The whole CDR3 region reads CASSSDRGLEQYF.

This clone came up a few times. The gene symbols are mouse symbols. Sequencing ends 1 residue short of the CDR3 end; the germline J gene provides the rest. This chain links TRBV14 with TRBJ2-5, with D maybe TRBD2 (6 bases). The ends were cut back, 2 bases at V and 5 bases at J, with 9 bases in the middle. In germline, CDR1 is SGHDT, CDR2 FRDEAV. The CDR3 contains 13 residues. The sequenced CDR3 bases are TGTGCCAGCAGTTTTGACTGGCGAGACACCCAGTAC. Translated: CASSFDWRDTQY. The whole CDR3 protein is CASSFDWRDTQYF.

This clone was found a few times. Gene names and germline match the mouse. From the germline J gene comes the end of the CDR3, since the read stops 1 residue before it. The V and J genes are TRBV3 and TRBJ2-7, with TRBD2 matching 8 bases. Per germline, CDR1 SNHLY and CDR2 FYNGKV (reference sequence). The V segment lost 2 bases and the J segment 0 bases; nucleotides outside the gene matches: 0. The CDR3 spans 14 residues. The part of the CDR3 DNA that was read is TGTGCCAGCAGCTTACTGGGGGGCTCCTATGAACAGTAC. Its translation: CASSLLGGSYEQY. The CDR3, in full, reads CASSLLGGSYEQYF.

On this clone: Gene names and germline match the mouse. The CDR3 end falls 1 residue outside the read, so it is completed with the germline J gene. V is TRBV26 and J is TRBJ2-1, with 8 bases fitting TRBD1. The V gene's germline CDR1 is KGHPV and CDR2 FQNQEV (reference sequence). The CDR3 contains 13 residues. J was trimmed by 5 bases and V by 6 bases; bases with no gene match: 3. The sequenced part of the CDR3 DNA is TGTGCCAGCAGCCTGGACAGGGATGCTGAGCAGTTC. The encoded protein is CASSLDRDAEQF. The full CDR3 protein reads CASSLDRDAEQFF.

About this clone itself: Mouse germline and gene names are used. The sequence runs out 1 residue before the end of the CDR3; the remainder is reconstructed from the germline J gene. The chain has TRBV26 and TRBJ1-4; D ambiguous. The CDR3 runs 13 residues. Germline assignment: CDR1 KGHPV and CDR2 FQNQEV (reference sequence). Trimming removed 0 bases from V and 3 bases from J, with 2 bases in between. CDR3 DNA, as far as it was read: TGTGCCAGCAGTCTGTCGCCCAACGAAAGATTATTT. Amino acid sequence: CASSLSPNERLF. The complete CDR3 sequence is CASSLSPNERLFF.

This clone was detected only a few times. Mouse names are used for the genes. The DNA ends 1 residue before the CDR3 does, and the rest of the CDR3 is filled in from the germline J gene. V is TRBV31 and J is TRBJ2-2, with a possible D match to TRBD2 (7 bases). The CDR3 has 15 amino acids. Germline CDR1 GKSSPN, CDR2 SITVG. V lost 0 bases to trimming and J lost 1 base, with 9 bases between them. The covered CDR3 bases are TGTGCCTGGAGTCTAGGGGGGGTAAACACCGGGCAGCTCTAC. Its translation: CAWSLGGVNTGQLY. The entire CDR3 is CAWSLGGVNTGQLYF.

To note about this clone: The gene names here belong to mouse. The CDR3 end lies 1 residue beyond the end of the read and is filled in from the germline J gene. J is TRBJ2-3 and V is TRBV26; possibly TRBD2 for D (6 bases). Trimming cost V 3 bases and J 0 bases, with 7 bases left between them. This CDR3 is built from 14 residues. Germline loops: CDR1 KGHPV, CDR2 FQNQEV (reference sequence). CDR3 DNA (partial): TGTGCCAGCAGTCTTGGGGGTAGTGCAGAAACGCTGTAT. This sequence encodes CASSLGGSAETLY. The whole CDR3 protein is CASSLGGSAETLYF.